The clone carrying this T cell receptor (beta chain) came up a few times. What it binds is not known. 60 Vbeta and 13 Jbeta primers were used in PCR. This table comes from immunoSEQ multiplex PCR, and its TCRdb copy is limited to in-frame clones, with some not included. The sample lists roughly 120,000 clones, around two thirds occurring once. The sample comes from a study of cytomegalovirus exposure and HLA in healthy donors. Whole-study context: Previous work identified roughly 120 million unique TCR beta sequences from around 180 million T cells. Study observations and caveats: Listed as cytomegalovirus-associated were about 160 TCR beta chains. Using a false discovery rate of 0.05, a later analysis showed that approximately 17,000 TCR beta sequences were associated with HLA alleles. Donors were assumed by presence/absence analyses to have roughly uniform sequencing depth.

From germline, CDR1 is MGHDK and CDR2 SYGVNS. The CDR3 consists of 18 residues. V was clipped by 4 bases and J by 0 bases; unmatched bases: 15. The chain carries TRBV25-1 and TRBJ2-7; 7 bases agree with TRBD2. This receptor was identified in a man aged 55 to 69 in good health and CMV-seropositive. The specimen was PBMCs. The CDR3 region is CASSGAGRGISSSYEQYF. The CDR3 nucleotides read TGTGCCAGCAGTGGAGCGGGACGGGGGATTTCAAGCTCCTACGAGCAGTACTTC.